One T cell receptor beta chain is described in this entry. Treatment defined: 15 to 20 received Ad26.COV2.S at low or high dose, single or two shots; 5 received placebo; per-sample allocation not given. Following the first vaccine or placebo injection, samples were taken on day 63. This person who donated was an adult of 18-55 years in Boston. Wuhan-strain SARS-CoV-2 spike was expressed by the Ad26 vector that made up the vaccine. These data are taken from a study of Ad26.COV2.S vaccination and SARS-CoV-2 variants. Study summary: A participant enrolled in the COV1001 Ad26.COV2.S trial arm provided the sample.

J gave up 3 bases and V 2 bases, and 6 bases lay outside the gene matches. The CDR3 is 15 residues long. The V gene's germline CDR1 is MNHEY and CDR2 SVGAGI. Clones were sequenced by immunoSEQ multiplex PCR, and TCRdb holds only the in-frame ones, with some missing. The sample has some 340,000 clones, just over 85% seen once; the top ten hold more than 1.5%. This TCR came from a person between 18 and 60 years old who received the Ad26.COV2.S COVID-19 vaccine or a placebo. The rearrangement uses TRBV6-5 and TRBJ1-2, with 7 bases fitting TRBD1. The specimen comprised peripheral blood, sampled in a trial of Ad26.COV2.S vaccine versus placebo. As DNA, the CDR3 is TGTGCCAGCAGTTACGCCCAAGGGGGCTACTATGGCTACACCTTC. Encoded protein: CASSYAQGGYYGYTF.